One and the same sample provided the 29 T cell receptor beta chains below, sequenced in a study of early T cells in non-severe SARS-CoV-2 infection. Each CDR3 protein gets one entry after TCRdb re-called the 5' RACE reads with MiXCR. The sample yields about 27,000 distinct CDR3 sequences, approximately 5.1% seen once. The material sequenced was whole blood. The receptors shown here come from an adult who was a healthcare worker with PCR-confirmed SARS-CoV-2 infection or an uninfected control (not recorded which).

This clonotype was detected many times. The gene calls are TRBV4-1 and TRBJ2-7, with 9 bases aligning to TRBD2. V lost 2 bases and J lost 1; bases outside the gene matches: 3. This CDR3 region has 15 residues. The germline V gene encodes CDR1 MGHRA and CDR2 YSYEKL. DNA of the CDR3: TGCGCCAGCAGCCAACTAGCGGGGTCGTCCTACGAGCAGTACTTC. As protein: CASSQLAGSSYEQYF.

This clonotype was seen repeatedly, ten times or more. The chain combines TRBV30 with TRBJ1-6; D ambiguous. CDR1 and CDR2 (germline): GTSNPN, SVGIG (reference sequence). The CDR3 totals 13 residues. V was cut by 1 base and J by 7 bases, with 8 bases left in between. CDR3 protein: CAWSGQSNSPLHF. CDR3 nucleotides: TGTGCCTGGAGTGGACAATCCAATTCACCCCTCCACTTT.

This clonotype was seen only a few times. The chain uses TRBV7-9 and TRBJ2-2, with a tentative D call TRBD1 (6 bases). CDR1 and CDR2 from the germline V gene are SEHNR and FQNEAQ (reference sequence). CDR3 length equals 14 residues. Trimming shortened V by 5 bases and J by 0 bases, and 7 bases separated the two germline ends. The CDR3 reads CASSRDTNTGELFF. DNA of the CDR3: TGTGCCAGCAGCCGGGACACGAACACCGGGGAGCTGTTTTTT.

This clonotype was counted at least ten times. This chain links TRBV11-1 with TRBJ2-2; D gene unclear. The ends were cut back, 5 bases at V and 0 bases at J, with 10 bases in the middle. Per the germline V gene, CDR1 is SGHAT and CDR2 is FQDESV (reference sequence). There are 15 residues in the CDR3. The CDR3 bases are TGTGCCAGCAGCCCCCAGGAGACGAACACCGGGGAGCTGTTTTTT. Its translation is CASSPQETNTGELFF.

This clonotype was counted many times. V and J are TRBV12-3 or TRBV12-4 and TRBJ1-3; TRBD1 aligns across 8 bases. The junction had 7 bases not matched to a gene; V was cut back by 5 bases and J by 4 bases. There are 15 residues in the CDR3. DNA for the CDR3: TGTGCCAGCAGTCCTGACAGGGGTTCCGGAAACACCATATATTTT. It specifies CASSPDRGSGNTIYF.

This clonotype was detected ten times or more. This rearrangement joins TRBV11-2 to TRBJ1-6; perhaps TRBD1 as D (5 bases). V lost 2 bases and J lost 6, with 8 bases in between. Per germline, CDR1 SGHAT and CDR2 FQNNGV. The CDR3 has 14 residues. CDR3 amino acids: CASSLRQGNSPLHF. CDR3 in DNA: TGTGCCAGCAGCTTAAGGCAGGGTAATTCACCCCTCCACTTT.

V gene TRBV12-3 or TRBV12-4 combines with J gene TRBJ1-1, with no clear D. Trimming pared 3 bases from V and 0 bases from J, leaving 2 bases between. The CDR3 contains 12 residues. CDR3 sequence reads: CASSLLNTEAFF. The CDR3 coding sequence is TGTGCCAGCAGTTTGCTGAACACTGAAGCTTTCTTT.

The V call is TRBV7-3, the J call TRBJ2-1; 12 nucleotides match TRBD2. The CDR3 totals 15 residues. The V and J ends lost 5 bases and 3 bases, in that order; junction bases with no gene match: 2. The germline gives CDR1 SGHTA, CDR2 FQGTGA. The CDR3 coding sequence is TGTGCCAGCAGCCAGACTAGCGGGGGCTACAATGAGCAGTTCTTC. Translated: CASSQTSGGYNEQFF.

J is TRBJ2-1 and V is TRBV3-1; 7 positions agree with TRBD1. The CDR3 has 13 amino acids. The J segment lost 8 bases and the V segment lost 3 bases, leaving 4 bases of the junction unmatched. Germline V gene lookup returns CDR1 LGHDT and CDR2 YNNKEL (reference sequence). Here the CDR3 reads CASSHVGGDEQFF. CDR3 DNA sequence: TGTGCCAGCAGCCACGTAGGGGGCGATGAGCAGTTCTTC.

This clonotype has just a few counts. The chain links TRBV28 to TRBJ2-4; D may be TRBD2 (5 bases). The V end lost 8 bases, the J end lost 8 bases, and 10 bases lay between the germline ends. Germline values: CDR1 MDHEN, CDR2 SYDVKM. This CDR3 comprises 11 residues. The CDR3 sequence is CASRAGDIQYF. The CDR3 coding sequence is TGTGCCAGCCGAGCCGGGGACATTCAGTACTTC. The variable domain in full, completed from reference TRBV28 and TRBJ2-4, reads DVKVTQSSRYLVKRTGEKVFLECVQDMDHENMFWYRQDPGLGLRLIYFSYDVKMKEKGDIPEGYSVSREKKERFSLILESASTNQTSMYLCASRAGDIQYFGAGTRLSVL.

This clonotype was seen at least ten times. The rearrangement joins TRBV10-2 to TRBJ2-3; D gene uncertain. This CDR3 region has 13 residues. The V end lost 8 bases, the J end lost 0 bases, and 9 bases lay between the germline ends. Per the germline V gene, CDR1 is WSHSY and CDR2 is SAAADI. The chain's CDR3 is CASDASSTDTQYF. The CDR3 DNA sequence: TGCGCCAGCGACGCTTCGAGCACAGATACGCAGTATTTT.

In this sample, this clonotype is medium-sized (0.01 to 0.1%). The chain has TRBV20-1 and TRBJ1-6, with D unresolved. The CDR3 has 19 residues. Germline values: CDR1 DFQATT, CDR2 SNEGSKA (reference sequence). Trimming removed 0 bases from V and 5 bases from J, with 23 bases in between. The CDR3 nucleotides are TGCAGTGCTAGAGATTCCTGGGGATCGAGGCTAGATGATAATTCACCCCTCCACTTT. It codes for CSARDSWGSRLDDNSPLHF.

The V call is TRBV6-2 or TRBV6-3, the J call TRBJ1-4, with no clear D. V lost 6 bases to trimming and J lost 5 bases, with 7 bases between them. CDR3 length: 12 residues. From germline, CDR1 is MNHEY and CDR2 SVGEGT. The CDR3 sequence: CASRSVNEKLFF. Here the CDR3 DNA reads TGTGCCAGCAGATCGGTGAATGAAAAACTGTTTTTT.

This clonotype was recorded many times. The chain uses TRBV29-1 and TRBJ2-7; perhaps TRBD1 as D (5 bases). Germline V gene data show CDR1 as SQVTM and CDR2 as ANQGSEA. This CDR3 spans 14 amino acids. Deletions cut 4 bases from V and 2 bases from J, with 15 bases between. This chain's CDR3 is CSVGLGQGPYEQYF. The CDR3 DNA sequence: TGCAGCGTTGGTTTAGGTCAGGGTCCCTACGAGCAGTACTTC.

There are many counts of this clonotype. The genes are TRBV20-1 and TRBJ2-7; 13 bases are a match to TRBD2. The CDR3 contains 15 residues. J gave up 4 bases and V 4 bases, and 7 bases lay outside the gene matches. CDR1 DFQATT and CDR2 SNEGSKA come from the germline V gene (reference sequence). The CDR3 spells CSATGLAGVSYEQYF. The DNA of the CDR3 is TGCAGTGCTACCGGACTAGCGGGGGTTAGTTACGAGCAGTACTTC.

There are a few counts of this clonotype. At one end the junction does not follow the germline gene, possibly because of a read error. The chain recombines TRBV10-3 with TRBJ1-2; D unclear. This CDR3 has 12 residues. Germline assignment: CDR1 ENHRY and CDR2 SYGVKD. CDR3 protein: CAISDEAIPTLF. The CDR3 DNA is TGTGCCATCAGTGATGAGGCCATACCCACCCTGTTC.

This clonotype was found many times. The genes are TRBV2 and TRBJ1-5, with a weak D call TRBD1 (5 bases). Germline loops: CDR1 SNHLY, CDR2 FYNNEI. The CDR3 is 15 amino acids. Trimming took off 4 bases at V and 3 bases at J, with 13 bases between the two ends. CDR3 amino acids: CASSVIGDPNQPQHF. Here the CDR3 DNA reads TGTGCCAGCAGTGTGATCGGGGACCCCAATCAGCCCCAGCATTTT.

In this sample, this clonotype turned up a few times. The chain has TRBV9 and TRBJ1-5, with D perhaps TRBD1 (5 bases). The CDR3 runs 13 residues. CDR1 is SGDLS, CDR2 YYNGEE, per germline. V shed 3 bases and J shed 5 bases, with 9 bases lying between them. CDR3 bases: TGTGCCAGCAGCGGGGACGGTTATCAGCCCCAGCATTTT. Translating gives CASSGDGYQPQHF. The full variable domain, rest sourced from reference TRBV9 and TRBJ1-5, is DSGVTQTPKHLITATGQRVTLRCSPRSGDLSVYWYQQSLDQGLQFLIQYYNGEERAKGNILERFSAQQFPDLHSELNLSSLELGDSALYFCASSGDGYQPQHFGDGTRLSIL.

By sample share, this clonotype is medium-sized. This rearrangement joins TRBV11-2 to TRBJ2-7, with D perhaps TRBD1 (5 bases). CDR1 and CDR2 (germline): SGHAT, FQNNGV. This CDR3 comprises 15 residues. V shed 4 bases and J shed 0 bases, with 13 bases lying between them. CDR3 sequence reads: CASSSQPRASYEQYF. The CDR3 DNA is TGTGCCAGCAGCTCCCAACCCAGGGCCTCCTACGAGCAGTACTTC.

The V call is TRBV12-3 or TRBV12-4, the J call TRBJ1-1; a weak D match, TRBD1 (5 bases). Deletions cut 1 base from V and 6 bases from J, with 9 bases between. CDR3 size: 13 residues. The CDR3 DNA reads as TGTGCCAGCAGTTTAGTCAGGGAAGCTGAAGCTTTCTTT. This gives the protein CASSLVREAEAFF.

This clonotype was picked up many times. The chain uses TRBV10-3 and TRBJ2-5; D unclear. CDR1 is ENHRY and CDR2 is SYGVKD in the germline V gene. The V and J ends lost 0 bases and 4 bases respectively, with 9 bases between them. The length of the CDR3 is 14 residues. In DNA, the CDR3 is TGTGCCATCAGTGAGTCTGGCTTCCGAGAGACCCAGTACTTC. Its translation is CAISESGFRETQYF.

In its sample, this clonotype was seen a few times. V gene TRBV2 combines with J gene TRBJ1-4, with D perhaps TRBD1 (5 bases). Germline lookup yields CDR1 SNHLY and CDR2 FYNNEI. The CDR3 spans 14 residues. V lost 7 bases, J lost 8 bases, and 17 bases lay in between. DNA for the CDR3: TGTGCCAGCACCATAGGGACCGCCCGGGAAAAACTGTTTTTT. It codes for CASTIGTAREKLFF.

The V call is TRBV29-1, the J call TRBJ1-5; D might be TRBD1 (6 bases). Trimming cost V 8 bases and J 2 bases, with 10 bases left between them. Germline CDR1 and CDR2: SQVTM and ANQGSEA. This CDR3 has 12 amino acids. Here the CDR3 DNA reads TGCAGCATTGGGGGCGGCAATCAGCCCCAGCATTTT. It is translated as CSIGGGNQPQHF. Together with reference TRBV29-1 and TRBJ1-5, the CDR3 gives the full variable domain: SAVISQKPSRDICQRGTSLTIQCQVDSQVTMMFWYRQQPGQSLTLIATANQGSEATYESGFVIDKFPISRPNLTFSTLTVSNMSPEDSSIYLCSIGGGNQPQHFGDGTRLSIL.

J is TRBJ1-3 and V is TRBV20-1; D ambiguous. CDR3 length equals 15 residues. Germline V gives CDR1 DFQATT, CDR2 SNEGSKA (reference sequence). V was trimmed by 1 base and J by 3 bases, leaving 13 bases between them. The CDR3 region has the DNA TGCAGTGCTAGAGGCCCGGGTACGAGTGGAAACACCATATATTTT. It encodes CSARGPGTSGNTIYF.

By sample share, this clonotype is large. V usage is TRBV7-6 and J usage is TRBJ2-2; no reliable D call. Trimming took 4 bases from V and 2 from J, leaving 8 bases between them. The CDR3 is made up of 14 amino acids. Germline CDR1 SGHVS, CDR2 FNYEAQ. CDR3 sequence: CASSSHTNTGELFF. DNA of the CDR3: TGTGCCAGCAGCTCTCATACCAACACCGGGGAGCTGTTTTTT. Full variable domain (rest looked up from reference TRBV7-6 and TRBJ2-2): GAGVSQSPRYKVTKRGQDVALRCDPISGHVSLYWYRQALGQGPEFLTYFNYEAQQDKSGLPNDRFSAERPEGSISTLTIQRTEQRDSAMYRCASSSHTNTGELFFGEGSRLTVL.

This clonotype was found many times. The chain is built from TRBV5-1 and TRBJ2-2; D might be TRBD2 (6 bases). V was cut by 5 bases and J by 2 bases, with 13 bases left in between. CDR3 length equals 15 residues. Germline V gene lookup returns CDR1 SGHRS and CDR2 YFSETQ. CDR3 bases: TGCGCCAGCAGTCCAGCTAGCGTAAACACCGGGGAGCTGTTTTTT. Encoded protein: CASSPASVNTGELFF. The whole variable domain, remainder taken from reference TRBV5-1 and TRBJ2-2, is KAGVTQTPRYLIKTRGQQVTLSCSPISGHRSVSWYQQTPGQGLQFLFEYFSETQRNKGNFPGRFSGRQFSNSRSEMNVSTLELGDSALYLCASSPASVNTGELFFGEGSRLTVL.

The table lists this clonotype with many counts. This rearrangement joins TRBV6-1 to TRBJ2-2, with D hard to call. Deletions cut 7 bases from V and 0 bases from J, with 3 bases between. The germline gives CDR1 MNHNS, CDR2 SASEGT. The CDR3 sequence is 12 residues long. This CDR3 is CASTTNTGELFF. The DNA of the CDR3 is TGTGCCAGCACAACGAACACCGGGGAGCTGTTTTTT.

The chain is built from TRBV4-1 and TRBJ2-5; TRBD2 matches at 7 bases. The CDR3 contains 15 residues. From germline, CDR1 is MGHRA and CDR2 YSYEKL. After removal of 1 base from V and 3 bases from J, the junction contained 5 bases not matched to a gene. The CDR3 coding sequence is TGCGCCAGCAGCCAAGTGACTAGCCGGGAAGAGACCCAGTACTTC. This encodes CASSQVTSREETQYF.

This clonotype was recorded at least ten times. This chain links TRBV11-2 with TRBJ1-1, with 9 bases that match TRBD1. V gave up 4 bases and J gave up 4 bases; unmatched junction bases: 7. Germline V gene sequence: CDR1 SGHAT, CDR2 FQNNGV. This CDR3 contains 15 residues. The DNA for the CDR3 is TGTGCCAGCAGCTCCTCCGACAGGGGGGGCACTGAAGCTTTCTTT. Amino acids: CASSSSDRGGTEAFF.